This T cell receptor beta chain was retrieved from a study of OX40 agonist ivuxolimab in advanced cancers. Study details: Treatment of patients was with ivuxolimab, an agonistic anti-OX40 (CD134) antibody.

TCRdb keeps only in-frame clones here, not all; method: immunoSEQ multiplex PCR. The sample has 100,000 to 130,000 clones, 75% to 95% seen once. Study results and caveats: The study observed clonal expansion of CD4+ and CD8+ blood T cells by week 6 at 0.1 to 3.0 mg/kg. The mean number of expanded clones was higher in CD8+ T cells than in CD4+.

With respect to this clone: The target antigen is unknown.

This sequence originates from an adult with an advanced solid tumor such as melanoma, head and neck, liver or kidney cancer. The starting material was CD4+ or CD8+ T cells sorted from blood, obtained in a trial of the OX40 agonist ivuxolimab.

The CDR3 protein is CASSTGSGNYGYTF. The CDR3, as DNA: TGCGCCAGCAGCACAGGGTCGGGGAACTATGGCTACACCTTC. This rearrangement joins TRBV5-1 to TRBJ1-2; a possible D gene is TRBD1 (6 bases). The CDR3 is made up of 14 amino acids. V gave up 4 bases and J gave up 2 bases, with 12 bases separating them. Germline assignment: CDR1 SGHRS and CDR2 YFSETQ.